The source of this T cell receptor beta chain is a study of blood T cells in healthy people across ages. The CDR3 sequence is 16 residues long. Germline trimming cut 8 bases from V and 3 bases from J; bases unmatched to any gene: 15. This clonotype has a count of ten or more. Its antigen remains unidentified. A second PCR of 7 to 11 cycles used a sample-barcoded 5' primer and a J-beta primer mix. TCRdb reprocessed the 5' RACE reads via MiXCR and lists one record per CDR3 protein. The data contain fewer than 950,000 distinct CDR3 sequences, about 37% of them singletons. General study findings and limits: Diversity was higher, and naive CD4+ cells more numerous, in long-lived donors than in aged donors.

The sequenced sample was blood. The genes are TRBV12-3 or TRBV12-4 and TRBJ2-7; 8 nucleotides align to TRBD1. This TCR was recovered from a man aged 18 to 29 in good health. CDR3 protein: CASGIVVVDRVYEQYF. In nucleotides, the CDR3 is TGTGCCAGCGGGATAGTTGTGGTGGACAGGGTCTACGAGCAGTACTTC.